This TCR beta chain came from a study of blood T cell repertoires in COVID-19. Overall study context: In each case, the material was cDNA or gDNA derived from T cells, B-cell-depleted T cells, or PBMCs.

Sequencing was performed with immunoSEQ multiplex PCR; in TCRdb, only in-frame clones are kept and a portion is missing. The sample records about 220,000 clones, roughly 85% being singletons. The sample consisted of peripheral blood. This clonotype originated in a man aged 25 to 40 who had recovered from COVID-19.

CDR3 amino acids: CASSPGATSGHPSYNEQFF. CDR3 coding DNA: TGCGCCAGCAGCCCTGGAGCGACTAGCGGGCACCCCTCCTACAATGAGCAGTTCTTC. This chain uses TRBV4-1 with TRBJ2-1; 10 bases are shared with TRBD2. The CDR3 spans 19 residues. CDR1 MGHRA and CDR2 YSYEKL come from the germline V gene. V shed 4 bases, J shed 0 bases, and the junction held 12 bases outside the gene matches.